This entry concerns a single T cell receptor beta chain. Deletions cut 2 bases from V and 1 base from J, with 14 bases between. The germline V gene has CDR1 SGHNT and CDR2 YYREEE (reference sequence). The CDR3 totals 16 residues. The data stem from a study of blood T cell repertoires in COVID-19. Background on the study: Material from acute and convalescent COVID-19 was sourced from the United States, Italy and Spain. T cells, B-cell-depleted T cells, or PBMCs supplied cDNA or gDNA.

Per the original methods: For nucleated cells, counts were estimated from reference gene primer amplification. The assay was immunoSEQ multiplex PCR, and TCRdb's table has in-frame clones only and misses some. V, J and clone size are those of that table, while D and trimming were read from the DNA. The repertoire holds 200,000 to 300,000 clones, 70% to 90% seen once, with over 3.5% in the top ten. This chain links TRBV5-4 with TRBJ2-3, with D tentatively TRBD2 (6 bases). The source material was peripheral blood. This clonotype was sampled from a middle-aged woman with acute or convalescent COVID-19. The CDR3 sequence: CASSFGGLSGTDTQYF. The CDR3 DNA is TGTGCCAGCAGCTTTGGGGGACTTTCGGGCACAGATACGCAGTATTTT.